Given below is one T cell receptor (beta chain) in context. Its antigen is not identified. Other DNA sequences in the same sample also yield this CDR3. This sample is part of a study of shared clonotypes between healthy human individuals. As for the study in general: Three plates each covered CD4 naive and memory; CD8 naive two, CD8 memory one.

V was clipped by 5 bases and J by 4 bases, with 3 bases between them. There are 11 residues in the CDR3. CDR1 and CDR2 from the germline V gene are MNHEY and SMNVEV (reference sequence). Study results and limitations: Researchers sampled only blood; tissue repertoires likely differ. Donor clonotype sharing was expected to depend on sequencing depth.

Repertoires were generated with immunoSEQ multiplex PCR, while TCRdb's copy carries only in-frame clones and drops some. Of some 2 million clones in the sample, roughly 95% were seen once. Terminally differentiated effector memory CD45RA+ cells were excluded from the naive CD8 cells, which were CD45RO-negative and positively selected for CCR7. Study donors comprised healthy, HIV-negative adults devoid of recent acute infection or vaccination. Sequencing input: naive CD8+ T cells sorted from blood. The V and J genes are TRBV27 and TRBJ2-1; no firm D call. The TCR sequence derives from a man between 18 and 35 years old in good health. The CDR3 protein is CASSLYNEQFF. The CDR3 nucleotides are TGTGCCAGCAGTCTTTACAATGAGCAGTTCTTC.